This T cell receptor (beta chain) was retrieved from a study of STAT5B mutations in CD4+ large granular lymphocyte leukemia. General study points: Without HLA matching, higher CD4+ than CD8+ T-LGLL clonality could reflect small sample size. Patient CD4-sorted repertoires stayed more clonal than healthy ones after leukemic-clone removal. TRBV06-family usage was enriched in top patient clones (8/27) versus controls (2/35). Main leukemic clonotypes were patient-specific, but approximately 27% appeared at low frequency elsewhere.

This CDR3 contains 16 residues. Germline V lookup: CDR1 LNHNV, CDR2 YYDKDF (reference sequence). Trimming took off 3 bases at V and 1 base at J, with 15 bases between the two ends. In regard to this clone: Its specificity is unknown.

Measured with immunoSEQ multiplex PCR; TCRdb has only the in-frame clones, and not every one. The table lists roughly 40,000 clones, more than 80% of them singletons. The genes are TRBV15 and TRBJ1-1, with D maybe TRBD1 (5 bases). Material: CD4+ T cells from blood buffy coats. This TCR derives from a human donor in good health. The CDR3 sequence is CATSRAPGRTNTEAFF. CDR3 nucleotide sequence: TGTGCCACCAGCAGGGCCCCGGGACGTACGAACACTGAAGCTTTCTTT. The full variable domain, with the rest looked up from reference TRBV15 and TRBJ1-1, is DAMVIQNPRYQVTQFGKPVTLSCSQTLNHNVMYWYQQKSSQAPKLLFHYYDKDFNNEADTPDNFQSRRPNTSFCFLDIRSPGLGDTAMYLCATSRAPGRTNTEAFFGQGTRLTVV.